The source of this TCR beta chain is a study of spatial heterogeneity in lung cancer. CDR1 is SEHNR and CDR2 is FQNEAQ in the germline V gene (reference sequence). The CDR3 extends over 16 amino acids. V trimming: 2 bases; J trimming: 5 bases; junction bases outside the gene matches: 9. TCRdb re-analysed the 5' RACE reads in MiXCR, keeping a single row per CDR3 protein. This table holds about 10,000 distinct CDR3 sequences, around 3.4% found once. This clonotype was recorded many times. Its antigen remains unidentified. Time point noted: sample taken at primary tumor resection. Findings and caveats of the study: Detection of ubiquitous tumor TCRs in blood was higher at resection than follow-up.

This TCR came from a female donor with early-stage non-small cell lung cancer. V usage is TRBV7-9 and J usage is TRBJ2-3; 8 bases align to TRBD1. The sequencing used PBMCs, collected at surgery. The CDR3 loop is CASSLIGQGTLDTQYF. CDR3 in DNA: TGTGCCAGCAGCTTAATTGGACAGGGTACCCTAGATACGCAGTATTTT.